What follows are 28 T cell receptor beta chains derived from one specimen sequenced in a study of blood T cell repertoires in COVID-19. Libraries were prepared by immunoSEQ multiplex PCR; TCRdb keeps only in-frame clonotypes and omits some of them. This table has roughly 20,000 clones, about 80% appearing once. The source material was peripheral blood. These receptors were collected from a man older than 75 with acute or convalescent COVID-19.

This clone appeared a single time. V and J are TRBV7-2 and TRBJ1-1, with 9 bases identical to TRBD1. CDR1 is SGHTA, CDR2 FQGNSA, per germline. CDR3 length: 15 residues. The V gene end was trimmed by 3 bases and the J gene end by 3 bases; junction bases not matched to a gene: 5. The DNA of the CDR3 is TGTGCCAGCAGCTTGGGGGGACAGGGCGACACTGAAGCTTTCTTT. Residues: CASSLGGQGDTEAFF.

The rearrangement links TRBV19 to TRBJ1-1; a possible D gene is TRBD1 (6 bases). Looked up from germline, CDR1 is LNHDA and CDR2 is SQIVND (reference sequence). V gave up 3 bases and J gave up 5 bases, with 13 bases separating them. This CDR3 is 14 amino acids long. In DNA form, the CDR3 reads TGTGCCAGTAGTATCGGACAGTCTGGGACTGAAGCTTTCTTT. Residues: CASSIGQSGTEAFF.

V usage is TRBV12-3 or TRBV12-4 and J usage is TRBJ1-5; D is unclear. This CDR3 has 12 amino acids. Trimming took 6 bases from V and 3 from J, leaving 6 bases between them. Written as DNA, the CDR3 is TGTGCCAGCAGCCAGAACAATCAGCCCCAGCATTTT. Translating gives CASSQNNQPQHF.

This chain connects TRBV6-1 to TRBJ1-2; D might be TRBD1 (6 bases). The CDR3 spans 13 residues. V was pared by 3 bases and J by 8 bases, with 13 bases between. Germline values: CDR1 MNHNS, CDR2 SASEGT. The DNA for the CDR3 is TGTGCCAGCAGTGATCTACAGGGTTCAGGCTACACCTTC. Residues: CASSDLQGSGYTF.

CDR3: CASSLARLAGGDTQYF. Here the CDR3 DNA reads TGTGCCAGCAGCTTGGCACGTCTAGCGGGGGGAGATACGCAGTATTTT. This chain links TRBV5-4 with TRBJ2-3, with 11 bases lining up with TRBD2. The germline CDR1 and CDR2 sequences are SGHNT and YYREEE (reference sequence). The CDR3 is 16 amino acids. Trimming cost V 0 bases and J 5 bases; bases outside gene matches: 5. The full variable domain, rest sourced from reference TRBV5-4 and TRBJ2-3, is ETGVTQSPTHLIKTRGQQVTLRCSSQSGHNTVSWYQQALGQGPQFIFQYYREEENGRGNFPPRFSGLQFPNYSSELNVNALELDDSALYLCASSLARLAGGDTQYFGPGTRLTVL.

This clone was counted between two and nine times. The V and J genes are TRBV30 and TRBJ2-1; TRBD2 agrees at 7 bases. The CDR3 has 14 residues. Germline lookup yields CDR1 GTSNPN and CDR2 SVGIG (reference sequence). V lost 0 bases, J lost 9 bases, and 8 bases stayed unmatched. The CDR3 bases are TGTGCCTGGAGTGTGAACACTAGGACTAGTGAGCAGTTCTTC. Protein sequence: CAWSVNTRTSEQFF.

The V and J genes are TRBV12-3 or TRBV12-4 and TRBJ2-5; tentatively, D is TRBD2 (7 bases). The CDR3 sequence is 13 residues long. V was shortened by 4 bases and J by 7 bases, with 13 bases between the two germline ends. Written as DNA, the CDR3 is TGTGCCAGCAGTTCTGGGGGGGCCCGGACCCAGTACTTC. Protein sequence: CASSSGGARTQYF.

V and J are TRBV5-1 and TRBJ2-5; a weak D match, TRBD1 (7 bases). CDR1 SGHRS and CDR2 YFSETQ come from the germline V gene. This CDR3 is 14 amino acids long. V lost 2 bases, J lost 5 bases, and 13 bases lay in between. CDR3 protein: CASSFGGGGETQYF. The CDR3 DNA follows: TGCGCCAGCAGCTTCGGAGGGGGCGGGGAGACCCAGTACTTC.

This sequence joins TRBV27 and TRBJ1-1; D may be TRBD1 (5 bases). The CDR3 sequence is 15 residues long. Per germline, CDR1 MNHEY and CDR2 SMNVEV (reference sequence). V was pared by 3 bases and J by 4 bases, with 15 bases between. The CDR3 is CASSFSTGGSTEAFF. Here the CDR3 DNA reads TGTGCCAGCAGTTTCTCGACTGGGGGGTCCACTGAAGCTTTCTTT.

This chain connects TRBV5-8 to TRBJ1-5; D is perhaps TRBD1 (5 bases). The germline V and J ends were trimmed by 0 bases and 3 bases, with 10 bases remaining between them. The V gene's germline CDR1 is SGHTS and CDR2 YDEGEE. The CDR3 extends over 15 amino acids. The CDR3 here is CASSLGQLSNQPQHF. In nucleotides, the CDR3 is TGTGCCAGCAGCTTGGGACAGCTCTCCAATCAGCCCCAGCATTTT.

The CDR3 nucleotides read TGTGCTAGTGGTTTCCAGACAGGGTACAACTATGGCTACACCTTC. Amino acid sequence: CASGFQTGYNYGYTF. V is TRBV12-5 and J is TRBJ1-2, with 7 bases that match TRBD1. The V gene's germline CDR1 is LGHNT and CDR2 FRNRAP. The CDR3 length is 15 residues. V lost 3 bases and J lost 2; bases outside the gene matches: 6.

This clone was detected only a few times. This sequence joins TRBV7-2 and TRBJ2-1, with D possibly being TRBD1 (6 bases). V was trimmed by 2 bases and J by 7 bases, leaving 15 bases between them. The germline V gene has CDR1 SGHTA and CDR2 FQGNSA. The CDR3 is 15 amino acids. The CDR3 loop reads CASSLMTGVGNEQFF. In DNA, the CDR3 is TGTGCCAGCAGCTTAATGACAGGTGTGGGGAATGAGCAGTTCTTC.

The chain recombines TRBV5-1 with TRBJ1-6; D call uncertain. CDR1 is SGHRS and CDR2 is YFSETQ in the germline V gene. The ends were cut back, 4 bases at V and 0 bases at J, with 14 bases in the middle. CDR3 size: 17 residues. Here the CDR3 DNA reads TGCGCCAGCAGCGGCACCGACACCAGCTCCTATAATTCACCCCTCCACTTT. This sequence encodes CASSGTDTSSYNSPLHF.

The CDR3: CASSPATKRVEGETQYF. The CDR3 DNA sequence: TGCGCCAGCAGCCCAGCTACGAAGCGGGTGGAGGGAGAGACCCAGTACTTC. The chain has TRBV4-1 and TRBJ2-5, with D maybe TRBD2 (6 bases). V was shortened by 4 bases and J by 4 bases, with 22 bases between the two germline ends. Germline loops: CDR1 MGHRA, CDR2 YSYEKL. The CDR3 is 17 residues long.

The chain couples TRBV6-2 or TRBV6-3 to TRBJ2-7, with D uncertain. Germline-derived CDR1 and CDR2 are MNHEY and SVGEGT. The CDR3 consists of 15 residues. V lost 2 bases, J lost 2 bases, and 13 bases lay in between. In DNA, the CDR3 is TGTGCCAGCAGTTACGGGCCGCCTCCCGCCTACGAGCAGTACTTC. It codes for CASSYGPPPAYEQYF.

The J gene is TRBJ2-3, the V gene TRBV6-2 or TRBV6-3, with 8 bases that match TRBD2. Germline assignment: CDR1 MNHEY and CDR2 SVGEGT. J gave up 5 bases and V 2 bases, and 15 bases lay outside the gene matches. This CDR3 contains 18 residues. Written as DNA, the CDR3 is TGTGCCAGCAGTTACGGGTCCCCGGGGGGGCGAGTAGAAGATACGCAGTATTTT. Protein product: CASSYGSPGGRVEDTQYF.

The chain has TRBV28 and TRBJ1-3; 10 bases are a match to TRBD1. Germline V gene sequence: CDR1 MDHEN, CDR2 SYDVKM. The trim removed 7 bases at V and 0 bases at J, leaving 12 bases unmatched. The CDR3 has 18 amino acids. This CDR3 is CASTVAGTGVVSGNTIYF. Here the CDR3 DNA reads TGTGCCAGCACCGTAGCTGGGACAGGGGTCGTCTCTGGAAACACCATATATTTT.

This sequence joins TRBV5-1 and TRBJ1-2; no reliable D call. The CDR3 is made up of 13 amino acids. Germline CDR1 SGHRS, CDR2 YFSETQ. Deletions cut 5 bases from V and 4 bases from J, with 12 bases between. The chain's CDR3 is CASRSDGSYGYTF. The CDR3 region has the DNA TGCGCCAGCAGATCGGACGGGAGCTATGGCTACACCTTC. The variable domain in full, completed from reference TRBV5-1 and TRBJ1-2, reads KAGVTQTPRYLIKTRGQQVTLSCSPISGHRSVSWYQQTPGQGLQFLFEYFSETQRNKGNFPGRFSGRQFSNSRSEMNVSTLELGDSALYLCASRSDGSYGYTFGSGTRLTVV.

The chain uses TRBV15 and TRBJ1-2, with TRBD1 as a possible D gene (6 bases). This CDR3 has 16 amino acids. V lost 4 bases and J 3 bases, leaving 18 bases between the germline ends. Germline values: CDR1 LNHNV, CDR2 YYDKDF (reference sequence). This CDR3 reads CATSTGAGTYDYGYTF. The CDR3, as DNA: TGTGCCACCAGCACAGGGGCTGGGACATACGACTATGGCTACACCTTC. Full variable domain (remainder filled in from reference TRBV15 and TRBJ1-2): DAMVIQNPRYQVTQFGKPVTLSCSQTLNHNVMYWYQQKSSQAPKLLFHYYDKDFNNEADTPDNFQSRRPNTSFCFLDIRSPGLGDTAMYLCATSTGAGTYDYGYTFGSGTRLTVV.

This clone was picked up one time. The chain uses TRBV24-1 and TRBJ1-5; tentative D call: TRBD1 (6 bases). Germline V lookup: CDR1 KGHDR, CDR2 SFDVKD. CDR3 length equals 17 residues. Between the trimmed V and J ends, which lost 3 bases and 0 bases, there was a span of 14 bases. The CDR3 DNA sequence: TGTGCCACCAGTGATCCTTCGGGACAAACTAGCAATCAGCCCCAGCATTTT. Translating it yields CATSDPSGQTSNQPQHF.

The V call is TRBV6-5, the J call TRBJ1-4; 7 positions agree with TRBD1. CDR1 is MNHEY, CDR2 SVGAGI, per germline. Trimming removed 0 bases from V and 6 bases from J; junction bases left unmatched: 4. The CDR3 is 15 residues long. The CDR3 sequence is CASSYSTRGDEKLFF. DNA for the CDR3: TGTGCCAGCAGTTACTCGACCAGGGGGGATGAAAAACTGTTTTTT.

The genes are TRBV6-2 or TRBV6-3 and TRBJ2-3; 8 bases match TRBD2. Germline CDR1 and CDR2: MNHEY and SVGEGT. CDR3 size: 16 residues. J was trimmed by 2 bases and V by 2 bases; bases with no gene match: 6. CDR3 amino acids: CASSYVQRGHTDTQYF. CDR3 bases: TGTGCCAGCAGTTACGTCCAGCGGGGGCACACAGATACGCAGTATTTT.

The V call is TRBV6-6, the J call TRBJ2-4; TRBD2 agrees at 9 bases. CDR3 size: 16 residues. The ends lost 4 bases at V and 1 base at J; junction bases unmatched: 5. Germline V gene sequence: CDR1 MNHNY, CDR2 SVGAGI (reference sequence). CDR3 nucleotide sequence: TGTGCCAGCAGTTCCTCGACTAGCGGTGCCAAAAACATTCAGTACTTC. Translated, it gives CASSSSTSGAKNIQYF.

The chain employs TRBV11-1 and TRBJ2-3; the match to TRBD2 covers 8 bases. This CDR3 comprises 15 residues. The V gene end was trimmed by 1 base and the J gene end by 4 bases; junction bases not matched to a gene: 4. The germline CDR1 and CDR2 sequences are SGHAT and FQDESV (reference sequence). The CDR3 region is CASSLGGGLADTQYF. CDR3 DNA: TGTGCCAGCAGCTTAGGCGGGGGGCTCGCAGATACGCAGTATTTT.

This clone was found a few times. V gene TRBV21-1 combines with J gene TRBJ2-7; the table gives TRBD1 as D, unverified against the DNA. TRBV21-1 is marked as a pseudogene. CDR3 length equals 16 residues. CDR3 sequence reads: CASSKKEGQVTYEQYF. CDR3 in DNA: TGTGCCAGCAGCAAGAAAGAGGGACAAGTCACCTACGAGCAGTACTTC.

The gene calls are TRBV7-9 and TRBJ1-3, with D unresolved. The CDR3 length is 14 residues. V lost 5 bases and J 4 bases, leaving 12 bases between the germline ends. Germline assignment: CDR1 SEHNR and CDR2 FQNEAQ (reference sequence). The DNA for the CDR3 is TGTGCCAGCAGCCCGAACGCCGGGGGAAACACCATATATTTT. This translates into CASSPNAGGNTIYF.

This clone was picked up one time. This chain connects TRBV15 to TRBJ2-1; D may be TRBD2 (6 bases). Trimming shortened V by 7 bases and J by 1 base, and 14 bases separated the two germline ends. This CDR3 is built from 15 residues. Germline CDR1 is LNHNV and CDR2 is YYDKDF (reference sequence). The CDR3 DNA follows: TGTGCCACCAAATTAGCGGAGGGATCCTACAATGAGCAGTTCTTC. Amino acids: CATKLAEGSYNEQFF.

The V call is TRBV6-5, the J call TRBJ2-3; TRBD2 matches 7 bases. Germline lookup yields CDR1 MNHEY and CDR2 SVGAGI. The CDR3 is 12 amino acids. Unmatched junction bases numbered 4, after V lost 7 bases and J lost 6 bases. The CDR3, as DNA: TGTGCCAGCACCGGCGGGGGTGATACGCAGTATTTT. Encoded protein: CASTGGGDTQYF.